This T cell receptor (beta chain) was sequenced during a study of siplizumab effects on memory and regulatory T cells. Study-level findings and limits: Controls showed an average of approximately 28% Treg-derived mappable alloreactive CD4+ clones, while siplizumab showed around 69%. Contribution to the alloresponse seemed major for naive T cells, which also seemed more diverse than memory cells. No more than a minor fraction of alloreactive clones could be traced back to unstimulated subsets.

Repertoires were generated with immunoSEQ multiplex PCR, while TCRdb's copy carries only in-frame clones and drops some. The data show 70,000 to 95,000 clones, around 97% seen once. In regard to this clone: Its antigen is undetermined.

The CDR3 extends over 15 amino acids. Per germline, CDR1 MNHEY and CDR2 SVGAGI. Between the trimmed V and J ends, which lost 5 bases and 4 bases, there was a span of 14 bases. The sequenced material came from naive CD4+ T cells sorted from blood. This sequence joins TRBV6-5 and TRBJ2-2; D not certain. This clonotype was sampled from a human donor in good health. The CDR3 nucleotides are TGTGCCAGCAGTCTACCCCCGACCGCCACCGGGGAGCTGTTTTTT. Protein product: CASSLPPTATGELFF.